This T cell receptor (beta chain) appears in the sequencing data of a study of CXCR3-negative and CXCR3-positive naive CD8 T cells. Naive cells were sorted as CD45RO-, CCR7+, CD27+ and CD95-. About this clonotype: What it binds is unknown.

Libraries of TRB cDNA were made by 5' RACE and carried UMIs. After re-calling the 5' RACE reads, TCRdb lists one entry per CDR3 protein, DNA absent. The sample holds more than 50,000 distinct CDR3 sequences. Findings and caveats of the study: TCR strength was inferred from TRB CDR3 properties, while surface CD5 was comparable between naive subsets. The majority of assays used fresh PBMCs, and CXCR3 expression partially decreased after cryopreservation.

The CDR3 extends over 12 amino acids. The V call is TRBV12-3 or TRBV12-4, the J call TRBJ2-1; TCRdb calls TRBD1, which cannot be checked without DNA. The TCR sequence derives from a human donor in good health. Some clones in this sample may be carry-over from other donors' samples. The sequenced material came from naive CXCR3- CD8+ T cells from blood. The subset: CD45RO-CCR7+CD27+CD95- naive CD8+ T cells lacking CXCR3 (TNR3-). CDR3 residues: CASRTGGNEQFF.